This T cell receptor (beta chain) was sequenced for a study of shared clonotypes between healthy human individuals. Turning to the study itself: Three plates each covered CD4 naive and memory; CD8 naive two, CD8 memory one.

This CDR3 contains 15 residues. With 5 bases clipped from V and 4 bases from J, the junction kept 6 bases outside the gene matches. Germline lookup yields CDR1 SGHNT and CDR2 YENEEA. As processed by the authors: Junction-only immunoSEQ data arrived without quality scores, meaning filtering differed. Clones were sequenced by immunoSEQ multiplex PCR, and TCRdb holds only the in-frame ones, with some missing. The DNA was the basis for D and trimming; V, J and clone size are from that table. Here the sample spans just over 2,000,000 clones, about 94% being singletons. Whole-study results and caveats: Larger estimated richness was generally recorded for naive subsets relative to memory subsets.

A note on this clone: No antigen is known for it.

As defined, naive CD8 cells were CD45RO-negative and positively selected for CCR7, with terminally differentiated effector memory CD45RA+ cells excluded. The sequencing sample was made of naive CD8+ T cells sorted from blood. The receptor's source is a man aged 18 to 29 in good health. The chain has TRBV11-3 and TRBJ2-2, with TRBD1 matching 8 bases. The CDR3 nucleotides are TGTGCCAGCAGCGCAATGACAGGGGCCACCGGGGAGCTGTTTTTT. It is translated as CASSAMTGATGELFF. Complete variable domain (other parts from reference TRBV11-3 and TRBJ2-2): EAGVVQSPRYKIIEKKQPVAFWCNPISGHNTLYWYLQNLGQGPELLIRYENEEAVDDSQLPKDRFSAERLKGVDSTLKIQPAELGDSAVYLCASSAMTGATGELFFGEGSRLTVL.